This T cell receptor beta chain was observed in a study of shared T cell receptors in the human thymus. This CDR3 is built from 15 residues. V lost 2 bases to trimming and J lost 6 bases, with 15 bases between them. Germline-derived CDR1 and CDR2 are LGHNA and YSLEER. The method was immunoSEQ multiplex PCR; TCRdb's version includes in-frame clones alone and lacks a portion of them. The sample gives some 400,000 clones, 95% of which show up once; 0.015% to 0.02% is in the top ten. The chain links TRBV4-3 to TRBJ2-3; possibly TRBD2 for D (6 bases). This clonotype was sampled from a human donor. The sequencing input was thymocytes. The DNA of the CDR3 is TGCGCCAGCAGCCAATGGCTGTGGGAGGACGATACGCAGTATTTT. Protein: CASSQWLWEDDTQYF.